Sequencing of this T cell receptor beta chain was carried out in a study of T cell repertoires in cytomegalovirus infection. TCRdb fed the reads into MiXCR, producing one record per CDR3 protein. Among some 390,000 distinct CDR3 sequences, around a sixth were seen once, and the ten largest hold about 10%. The clonotype was recovered from a human donor in good health (CMV status not recorded). Some clones in this sample may be carry-over from other donors' samples. Sample: PBMCs.

DNA for the CDR3: TGTGCCAGCAGCTCCGGTGGGGCGACAGGTCGTTACGAGCAGTACTTC. Amino acid sequence: CASSSGGATGRYEQYF. The chain couples TRBV5-4 to TRBJ2-7; D is perhaps TRBD1 (6 bases). This CDR3 is built from 16 residues. Between the trimmed V and J ends, which lost 3 bases and 4 bases, there was a span of 20 bases. CDR1 and CDR2 (germline): SGHNT, YYREEE (reference sequence).